This T cell receptor (beta chain) was identified during a study of shared clonotypes between healthy human individuals. Whole-study results and caveats: Naive CD4 clonotypes were shared across a handful of donors at 5% to 6%.

Naive CD8 cells comprised CD45RO-negative, CCR7-positively selected cells, excluding terminally differentiated effector memory CD45RA+ cells. Running of the assay took place at deep level. Assay used: immunoSEQ multiplex PCR; TCRdb lists only in-frame clones, some missing. The table lists about 2 million clones, just under 95% of them singletons, with around 1.1% in the top ten. Trimming stripped 5 bases from V and 13 bases from J, with 20 bases between. CDR1 is MDHEN, CDR2 SYDVKM, per germline. The CDR3 loop spans 13 amino acids. Worth noting for this clone: Its antigen is as yet unknown.

The sequence came from a man between 18 and 35 years old in good health. V usage is TRBV28 and J usage is TRBJ1-2; TRBD1 might be the D (5 bases). The sequenced sample was naive CD8+ T cells sorted from blood. The CDR3 region is CASSPSGTGAGTF. CDR3 nucleotides: TGTGCCAGCAGTCCCTCCGGGACCGGGGCCGGCACCTTC.